This entry lists 24 T cell receptor beta chains sequenced from one sample in a study of cytotoxic CD8 clonotypes in ibrutinib-treated CLL. Method: immunoSEQ multiplex PCR; TCRdb's copy keeps in-frame clones and lacks some. The table lists 15,000 or so clones, 50% to 75% of them singletons. The specimen was PBMCs, collected before ibrutinib treatment. Receptors were obtained from a human donor with chronic lymphocytic leukemia.

V usage is TRBV19 and J usage is TRBJ2-1; D is unclear. CDR3 length: 13 residues. CDR1 is LNHDA and CDR2 is SQIVND in the germline V gene (reference sequence). V lost 5 bases to trimming and J lost 0 bases, with 5 bases between them. The CDR3 DNA reads as TGTGCCAGTAGTCCAAGCTCCTACAATGAGCAGTTCTTC. Translated, it gives CASSPSSYNEQFF.

This chain connects TRBV6-5 to TRBJ2-1, with D uncertain. Deletions cut 4 bases from V and 14 bases from J, with 15 bases between. The CDR3 is made up of 12 amino acids. Per the germline V gene, CDR1 is MNHEY and CDR2 is SVGAGI. The CDR3, as DNA: TGTGCCAGCAGTTCACTTAACAAAAGGGAGTTCTTC. It specifies CASSSLNKREFF.

The chain employs TRBV19 and TRBJ2-3; D remains ambiguous. The CDR3 has 15 residues. Germline V gene data show CDR1 as LNHDA and CDR2 as SQIVND (reference sequence). V was pared by 2 bases and J by 1 base, with 10 bases between. DNA of the CDR3: TGTGCCAGTAGTATACCTGGCAAGGGCACAGATACGCAGTATTTT. Protein: CASSIPGKGTDTQYF.

The V gene is TRBV2, the J gene TRBJ1-1; D ambiguous. Germline V lookup: CDR1 SNHLY, CDR2 FYNNEI. V was clipped by 8 bases and J by 11 bases, with 18 bases between them. The CDR3 contains 12 residues. The CDR3 here is CASWRHPVGAFF. The CDR3 bases are TGTGCCAGCTGGAGACACCCCGTGGGGGCTTTCTTT.

This chain links TRBV25-1 with TRBJ1-4; D unresolved. Trimming removed 7 bases at V and 7 bases at J, with 16 bases between. Germline V gene lookup returns CDR1 MGHDK and CDR2 SYGVNS. This CDR3 is 14 amino acids long. The chain's CDR3 is CASIPGGGVEKLFF. The CDR3 DNA reads TGTGCCAGCATTCCTGGAGGAGGAGTTGAAAAACTGTTTTTT.

V usage is TRBV19 and J usage is TRBJ2-7, with D unresolved. Germline V gives CDR1 LNHDA, CDR2 SQIVND (reference sequence). The CDR3 has 16 residues. V was clipped by 5 bases and J by 6 bases, with 23 bases between them. The CDR3 nucleotides read TGTGCCAGTAGTCTTTCACTTGGGCACCTACCCTCCGAGCAGTACTTC. It yields the protein CASSLSLGHLPSEQYF.

A note on this clone: Other DNA sequences from this sample encode an identical CDR3 as well. This chain connects TRBV6-1 to TRBJ1-6, with a tentative D call TRBD1 (5 bases). From germline, CDR1 is MNHNS and CDR2 SASEGT. Trimming left V 1 base short and J 0 bases short, with 10 bases between. CDR3 length: 17 residues. The CDR3 sequence is CASSEVGGSSYNSPLHF. Here the CDR3 DNA reads TGTGCCAGCAGTGAAGTGGGGGGGAGCTCCTATAATTCACCCCTCCACTTT.

V gene TRBV27 combines with J gene TRBJ2-3; D is possibly TRBD2 (6 bases). Germline assignment: CDR1 MNHEY and CDR2 SMNVEV (reference sequence). Trimming stripped 4 bases from V and 2 bases from J, with 22 bases between. The CDR3 length is 18 residues. The CDR3 region has the DNA TGTGCCAGCAGTTACCCCCAAGTTAACGGGGGTTACACAGATACGCAGTATTTT. Translating it yields CASSYPQVNGGYTDTQYF.

This clone was counted a few times. The rearrangement joins TRBV5-4 to TRBJ2-5; unclear D gene. Germline CDR1 is SGHNT and CDR2 is YYREEE (reference sequence). CDR3 length equals 13 residues. The germline V and J ends were trimmed by 1 base and 8 bases, with 12 bases remaining between them. This CDR3 is CASSLPPSATQYF. CDR3 nucleotides: TGTGCCAGCAGCTTGCCACCTAGTGCCACCCAGTACTTC.

The J gene is TRBJ2-5, the V gene TRBV12-5; D perhaps matches TRBD1 (5 bases). CDR1 and CDR2 from the germline V gene are LGHNT and FRNRAP. The V and J ends lost 7 bases and 6 bases respectively, with 9 bases between them. CDR3 length: 11 residues. The CDR3 protein is CASVGVQTQYF. The DNA of the CDR3 is TGTGCTAGTGTAGGGGTTCAGACCCAGTACTTC.

This rearrangement joins TRBV18 to TRBJ1-2; D might be TRBD1 (5 bases). V shed 2 bases and J shed 4 bases, with 17 bases lying between them. The CDR3 consists of 16 residues. Looked up from germline, CDR1 is KGHSH and CDR2 is LQKENI. This chain's CDR3 is CASSPSGQGSIYGYTF. In DNA form, the CDR3 reads TGTGCCAGCTCACCATCGGGGCAGGGATCGATCTATGGCTACACCTTC.

This clone was found many times. The rearrangement joins TRBV5-1 to TRBJ2-7; 11 nucleotides agree with TRBD2. CDR3 length equals 14 residues. The V and J ends lost 5 bases and 2 bases, in that order; junction bases with no gene match: 3. The germline gives CDR1 SGHRS, CDR2 YFSETQ. The CDR3 here is CASRALAGAYEQYF. As DNA, the CDR3 is TGCGCCAGCAGAGCACTAGCGGGGGCCTACGAGCAGTACTTC.

The rearrangement links TRBV5-1 to TRBJ2-7; 14 positions match TRBD2. The CDR3 is 15 residues long. The V segment lost 4 bases and the J segment 6 bases; nucleotides outside the gene matches: 6. Germline lookup yields CDR1 SGHRS and CDR2 YFSETQ. The chain's CDR3 is CASSPRLAGGSEQYF. CDR3 DNA sequence: TGCGCCAGCAGCCCCCGACTAGCGGGGGGGAGCGAGCAGTACTTC. The full variable domain, completed using reference TRBV5-1 and TRBJ2-7, is KAGVTQTPRYLIKTRGQQVTLSCSPISGHRSVSWYQQTPGQGLQFLFEYFSETQRNKGNFPGRFSGRQFSNSRSEMNVSTLELGDSALYLCASSPRLAGGSEQYFGPGTRLTVT.

This clone was recorded a few times. J is TRBJ1-2 and V is TRBV19; TRBD1 might be the D (6 bases). This CDR3 contains 14 residues. Trimming left V 4 bases short and J 0 bases short, with 9 bases between. Germline V CDR1 and CDR2: LNHDA, SQIVND (reference sequence). The chain's CDR3 is CASSNRQANYGYTF. CDR3 sequence (DNA): TGTGCCAGTAGTAACCGACAGGCTAACTATGGCTACACCTTC.

This clone has more than one count but fewer than ten. This chain connects TRBV27 to TRBJ1-1; tentatively, D is TRBD1 (6 bases). CDR1 is MNHEY and CDR2 is SMNVEV in the germline V gene (reference sequence). The length of the CDR3 is 17 residues. V shed 2 bases and J shed 0 bases, with 16 bases lying between them. The chain's CDR3 is CASSLKFGGTMNTEAFF. In DNA form, the CDR3 reads TGTGCCAGCAGTTTAAAGTTCGGCGGGACAATGAACACTGAAGCTTTCTTT.

The gene calls are TRBV5-4 and TRBJ2-3, with 9 positions matching TRBD2. The CDR3 length is 14 residues. In germline, CDR1 is SGHNT, CDR2 YYREEE (reference sequence). J gave up 4 bases and V 8 bases, and 8 bases lay outside the gene matches. The CDR3 loop is CASLSGGRPDTQYF. DNA of the CDR3: TGTGCCAGTTTAAGCGGGGGGAGACCAGATACGCAGTATTTT.

This clone is medium-sized within its sample. The rearrangement links TRBV5-4 to TRBJ1-3, with TRBD1 as a possible D gene (5 bases). The CDR3 consists of 15 residues. V was shortened by 4 bases and J by 0 bases, with 11 bases between the two germline ends. CDR1 and CDR2 from the germline V gene are SGHNT and YYREEE (reference sequence). CDR3 in amino acids: CASSPGFGSGNTIYF. In DNA form, the CDR3 reads TGTGCCAGCAGCCCAGGGTTCGGCTCTGGAAACACCATATATTTT.

This clone was detected many times. The V gene is TRBV10-1, the J gene TRBJ2-1; the D gene could be TRBD1 or TRBD2 (5 bases each). The CDR3 is made up of 15 amino acids. Germline CDR1 and CDR2: WNHNN and SYGVQD (reference sequence). The V end was cut by 2 bases, the J end by 8 bases, with 16 bases between. The CDR3 here is CASSEGVGVSDEQFF. CDR3 bases: TGCGCCAGCAGTGAGGGCGTGGGGGTTAGCGATGAGCAGTTCTTC.

The chain couples TRBV20-1 to TRBJ1-1; D uncertain. With 6 bases removed from V and 5 bases from J, the gap between germline ends came to 7 bases. This CDR3 is built from 10 residues. Germline CDR1 is DFQATT and CDR2 is SNEGSKA (reference sequence). CDR3 sequence: CSAFGTEAFF. CDR3 nucleotide sequence: TGCAGTGCCTTTGGAACTGAAGCTTTCTTT.

This clone was counted a few times. Other DNA sequences of this sample code for an identical CDR3. The chain carries TRBV5-5 and TRBJ2-7, with 11 bases fitting TRBD1. V trimming: 1 base; J trimming: 5 bases; junction bases outside the gene matches: 2. This CDR3 has 14 amino acids. Germline V CDR1 and CDR2: SGHKS, YYEKEE (reference sequence). The CDR3 loop reads CASSLMGQGDEQYF. CDR3 in DNA: TGTGCCAGCAGCTTGATGGGACAGGGGGACGAGCAGTACTTC.

By share, this clone ranks as medium-sized (0.01 to 0.1%). This chain joins TRBV27 and TRBJ2-2; D call uncertain. Trimming removed 7 bases from V and 6 bases from J, with 9 bases in between. CDR1 is MNHEY, CDR2 SMNVEV, per germline (reference sequence). The CDR3 runs 12 residues. CDR3 DNA sequence: TGTGCCAGCAAACCCCCAGCCGGGGAGCTGTTTTTT. Residues: CASKPPAGELFF.

The chain is built from TRBV19 and TRBJ2-5; 8 bases are shared with TRBD1. Germline values: CDR1 LNHDA, CDR2 SQIVND (reference sequence). This CDR3 has 15 amino acids. V was clipped by 3 bases and J by 4 bases; unmatched bases: 7. The CDR3 DNA sequence: TGTGCCAGTAGTATGGTAACCAGGGGGCGAGAGACCCAGTACTTC. This encodes CASSMVTRGRETQYF.

A single count supports this clone. V usage is TRBV9 and J usage is TRBJ2-1; possible D gene TRBD1, 6 bases. V lost 0 bases to trimming and J lost 4 bases, with 11 bases between them. The CDR3 covers 15 residues. Germline CDR1 reads SGDLS; CDR2 reads YYNGEE. The CDR3 DNA sequence: TGTGCCAGCAGCGTAGTCGGGACACCGTACAATGAGCAGTTCTTC. Translated: CASSVVGTPYNEQFF.

CDR3 amino acids: CASSVQPGRGFAGANVLTF. In DNA form, the CDR3 reads TGTGCCAGCAGCGTACAGCCTGGCAGGGGCTTTGCTGGGGCCAACGTCCTGACTTTC. The chain employs TRBV9 and TRBJ2-6, with D possibly matching TRBD1 (6 bases). CDR1 and CDR2 from the germline V gene are SGDLS and YYNGEE. CDR3 length equals 19 residues. V was pared by 1 base and J by 2 bases, with 19 bases between.